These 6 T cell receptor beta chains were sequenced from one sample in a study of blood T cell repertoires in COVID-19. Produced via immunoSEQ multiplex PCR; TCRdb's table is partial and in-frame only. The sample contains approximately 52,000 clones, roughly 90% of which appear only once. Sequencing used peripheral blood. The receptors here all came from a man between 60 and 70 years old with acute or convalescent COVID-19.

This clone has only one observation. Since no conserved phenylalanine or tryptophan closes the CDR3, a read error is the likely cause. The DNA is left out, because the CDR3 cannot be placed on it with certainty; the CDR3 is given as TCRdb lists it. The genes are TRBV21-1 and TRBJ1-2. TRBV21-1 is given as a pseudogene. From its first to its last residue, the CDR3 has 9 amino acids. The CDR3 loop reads CASSKDGLP.

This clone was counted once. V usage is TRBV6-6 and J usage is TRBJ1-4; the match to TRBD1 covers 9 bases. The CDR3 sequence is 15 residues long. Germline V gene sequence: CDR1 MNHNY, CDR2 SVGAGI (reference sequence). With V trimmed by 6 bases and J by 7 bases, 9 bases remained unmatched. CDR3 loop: CASSSATGGVEKLFF. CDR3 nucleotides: TGTGCCAGCAGCTCCGCGACAGGGGGAGTTGAAAAACTGTTTTTT.

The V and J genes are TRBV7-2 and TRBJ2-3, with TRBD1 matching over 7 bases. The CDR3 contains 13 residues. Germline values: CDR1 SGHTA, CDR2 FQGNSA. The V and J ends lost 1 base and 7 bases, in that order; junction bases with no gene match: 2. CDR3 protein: CASSLDRGNTQYF. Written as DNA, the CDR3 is TGTGCCAGCAGCTTAGACAGGGGAAATACGCAGTATTTT.

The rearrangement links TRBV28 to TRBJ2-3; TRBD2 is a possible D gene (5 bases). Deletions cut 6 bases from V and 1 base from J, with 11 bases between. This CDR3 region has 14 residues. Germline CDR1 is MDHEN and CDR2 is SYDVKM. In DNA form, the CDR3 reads TGTGCCAGCAGGGACTCGGGCGGCACAGATACGCAGTATTTT. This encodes CASRDSGGTDTQYF.

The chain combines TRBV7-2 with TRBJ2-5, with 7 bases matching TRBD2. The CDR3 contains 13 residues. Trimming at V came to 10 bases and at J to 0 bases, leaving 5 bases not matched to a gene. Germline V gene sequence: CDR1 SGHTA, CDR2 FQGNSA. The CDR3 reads CATREGNQETQYF. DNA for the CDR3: TGTGCCACCAGGGAGGGAAACCAAGAGACCCAGTACTTC.

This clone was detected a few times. As DNA, the CDR3 is TGTGCCAGCAGTGATGGGAAGAGGGGGCCCTATGGCTACACCTTC. Its translation: CASSDGKRGPYGYTF. The rearrangement joins TRBV2 to TRBJ1-2, with TRBD1 matching 7 bases. The germline V gene has CDR1 SNHLY and CDR2 FYNNEI. V trimming: 3 bases; J trimming: 4 bases; junction bases outside the gene matches: 8. CDR3 length equals 15 residues.